The 32 T cell receptor beta chains below all came from one sample that was sequenced in a study of blood T cell repertoires in COVID-19 (dated by TCRdb to 2019 to 2021). The library was made by the immunoSEQ multiplex PCR assay. TCRdb holds this immuneACCESS table with in-frame rearrangements only. Some clones are missing; in checked studies, unresolved V genes explain under half, and the rest has no known cause. The sample table shows 250,000 to 350,000 clones, and 75% to 90% are seen once. The top ten constitute approximately 0.84% of the sample. Sequencing was done on a sample of peripheral blood. All receptors derive from a man aged 25 to 40 with acute or convalescent COVID-19.

The genes are TRBV3-1 (or the pseudogene TRBV3-2) and TRBJ1-2, with 7 nucleotides matching TRBD1. V lost 0 bases and J lost 4; bases outside the gene matches: 5. This CDR3 is built from 15 residues. CDR1 is LGHDT and CDR2 is YNNKEL in the germline V gene (reference sequence). This CDR3 is CASSQDPDRAYGYTF. The CDR3 nucleotides read TGTGCCAGCAGCCAAGATCCCGACAGGGCCTATGGCTACACCTTC.

The chain couples TRBV6-5 to TRBJ2-3; TRBD1 aligns across 7 bases. CDR1 MNHEY and CDR2 SVGAGI come from the germline V gene. The junction had 10 bases not matched to a gene; V was cut back by 7 bases and J by 3 bases. This CDR3 comprises 15 residues. CDR3 in DNA: TGTGCCAGCAAGTCGCGGACAGGAGTGACAGATACGCAGTATTTT. Encoded protein: CASKSRTGVTDTQYF.

The rearrangement links TRBV27 to TRBJ1-5; TRBD1 aligns across 8 bases. The CDR3 has 17 residues. Per germline, CDR1 MNHEY and CDR2 SMNVEV (reference sequence). The ends lost 4 bases at V and 1 base at J; junction bases unmatched: 9. This CDR3 is CASSSLPTGVSNQPQHF. The CDR3 region has the DNA TGTGCCAGCAGTTCCCTCCCGACAGGGGTAAGCAATCAGCCCCAGCATTTT.

The chain joins TRBV30 to TRBJ1-6; D ambiguous. Germline lookup yields CDR1 GTSNPN and CDR2 SVGIG (reference sequence). The CDR3 length is 15 residues. Trimming took 4 bases from V and 0 from J, leaving 10 bases between them. The CDR3 region is CAWTGLSSYNSPLHF. The CDR3 nucleotides read TGTGCCTGGACAGGTCTTAGCTCCTATAATTCACCCCTCCACTTT.

V usage is TRBV18 and J usage is TRBJ2-7; D possibly corresponds to TRBD1 (5 bases). CDR1 and CDR2 from the germline V gene are KGHSH and LQKENI. The length of the CDR3 is 15 residues. V was trimmed by 9 bases and J by 4 bases, leaving 22 bases between them. The DNA of the CDR3 is TGTGCCAGTTTTTCTTCGGACAAGGGATCGTACGAGCAGTACTTC. This gives the protein CASFSSDKGSYEQYF.

The chain recombines TRBV6-5 with TRBJ1-2; D is perhaps TRBD1 (5 bases). The CDR3 covers 14 residues. V was trimmed by 5 bases and J by 1 base, leaving 11 bases between them. The germline V gene encodes CDR1 MNHEY and CDR2 SVGAGI. CDR3: CASSPAQGNYGYTF. The CDR3 bases are TGTGCCAGCAGTCCCGCCCAGGGTAACTATGGCTACACCTTC.

The gene calls are TRBV6-9 and TRBJ2-7; 7 bases match TRBD1. The CDR3 totals 13 residues. Trimming took 6 bases from V and 3 from J; bases not matched to a gene: 5. CDR1 and CDR2 (germline): MNHGY, SVAAGI. In nucleotides, the CDR3 is TGTGCCAGCAGCCCGGGACAGAACTACGAGCAGTACTTC. Translating it yields CASSPGQNYEQYF.

This chain joins TRBV7-3 and TRBJ1-6, with 7 nucleotides matching TRBD1. The V gene end was trimmed by 5 bases and the J gene end by 7 bases; junction bases not matched to a gene: 5. This CDR3 contains 14 residues. CDR1 SGHTA and CDR2 FQGTGA come from the germline V gene. DNA for the CDR3: TGTGCCAGCAGCCGCCGGGACAGAAATTCACCCCTCCACTTT. Translated: CASSRRDRNSPLHF.

V usage is TRBV9 and J usage is TRBJ1-1; no reliable D call. Germline V gives CDR1 SGDLS, CDR2 YYNGEE. This CDR3 has 14 residues. Trimming pared 0 bases from V and 6 bases from J, leaving 12 bases between. This CDR3 reads CASSVASETPEAFF. As DNA, the CDR3 is TGTGCCAGCAGCGTAGCTTCGGAGACCCCTGAAGCTTTCTTT.

The chain employs TRBV9 and TRBJ2-2, with 13 bases that match TRBD2. J lost 4 bases, V lost 0 bases, and 15 bases had no gene match. The germline gives CDR1 SGDLS, CDR2 YYNGEE. The CDR3 runs 21 residues. In nucleotides, the CDR3 is TGTGCCAGCAGCGTAGCGGGGACTAGCGGGATTCACCCTACCAGCACCGGGGAGCTGTTTTTT. Translating gives CASSVAGTSGIHPTSTGELFF.

The chain carries TRBV19 and TRBJ1-1; D remains unclear. V gave up 0 bases and J gave up 5 bases, with 10 bases separating them. Germline-derived CDR1 and CDR2 are LNHDA and SQIVND (reference sequence). The CDR3 length is 14 residues. CDR3 coding DNA: TGTGCCAGTAGTATAGATCAGCCGGGGACTGAAGCTTTCTTT. It specifies CASSIDQPGTEAFF.

The chain couples TRBV15 to TRBJ1-2, with no clear D. V was pared by 0 bases and J by 0 bases, with 11 bases between. Germline loops: CDR1 LNHNV, CDR2 YYDKDF (reference sequence). The CDR3 runs to 16 residues. CDR3: CATSRDPRDSNYGYTF. CDR3 in DNA: TGTGCCACCAGCAGAGATCCCCGGGATTCTAACTATGGCTACACCTTC.

The DNA of the CDR3 is TGTGCCAGCAGCAGGGACAGGACTAACTATGGCTACACCTTC. Translation: CASSRDRTNYGYTF. The chain uses TRBV11-2 and TRBJ1-2; 8 positions match TRBD1. The junction had 2 bases not matched to a gene; V was cut back by 5 bases and J by 0 bases. The CDR3 has 14 residues. Germline V gene sequence: CDR1 SGHAT, CDR2 FQNNGV.

The V call is TRBV18, the J call TRBJ2-5; D remains ambiguous. Trimming stripped 5 bases from V and 1 base from J, with 8 bases between. The CDR3 consists of 13 residues. CDR1 and CDR2 (germline): KGHSH, LQKENI. The CDR3 DNA reads TGTGCCAGCTCAGAGAACCTCCAAGAGACCCAGTACTTC. It codes for CASSENLQETQYF.

This sequence joins TRBV30 and TRBJ1-2; perhaps TRBD1 as D (5 bases). The CDR3 length is 13 residues. The germline CDR1 and CDR2 sequences are GTSNPN and SVGIG (reference sequence). V was trimmed by 0 bases and J by 4 bases, leaving 9 bases between them. The CDR3: CAWSVYDSYGYTF. CDR3 coding DNA: TGTGCCTGGAGTGTTTATGACAGCTATGGCTACACCTTC. The full variable domain, its missing parts supplied by reference TRBV30 and TRBJ1-2, is SQTIHQWPATLVQPVGSPLSLECTVEGTSNPNLYWYRQAAGRGLQLLFYSVGIGQISSEVPQNLSASRPQDRQFILSSKKLLLSDSGFYLCAWSVYDSYGYTFGSGTRLTVV.

The gene calls are TRBV6-5 and TRBJ1-5, with 7 bases identical to TRBD1. The germline V gene encodes CDR1 MNHEY and CDR2 SVGAGI. The CDR3 covers 15 residues. The junction had 7 bases not matched to a gene; V was cut back by 6 bases and J by 2 bases. As DNA, the CDR3 is TGTGCCAGCAGAACAGGGGATTTGGGCAATCAGCCCCAGCATTTT. This sequence encodes CASRTGDLGNQPQHF.

This chain uses TRBV18 with TRBJ1-5; 7 positions agree with TRBD1. CDR1 is KGHSH and CDR2 is LQKENI in the germline V gene. Losses at the gene ends were 3 bases for V and 4 bases for J; bases not matched to a gene: 12. CDR3 length: 17 amino acids. The CDR3 protein is CASSPSIGDSNNQPQHF. CDR3 DNA: TGTGCCAGCTCACCTTCTATTGGGGACAGTAATAATCAGCCCCAGCATTTT.

This clone was detected a few times. V and J are TRBV28 and TRBJ1-4; D remains ambiguous. Germline V CDR1 and CDR2: MDHEN, SYDVKM. CDR3 length: 16 amino acids. The ends were cut back, 6 bases at V and 0 bases at J, with 14 bases in the middle. Here the CDR3 reads CASSPTSVPTNEKLFF. DNA for the CDR3: TGTGCCAGCAGCCCAACCTCAGTCCCAACTAATGAAAAACTGTTTTTT.

The chain carries TRBV7-9 and TRBJ2-3; maybe TRBD2 (6 bases). The CDR3 has 15 residues. CDR1 is SEHNR, CDR2 FQNEAQ, per germline (reference sequence). The germline V and J ends were trimmed by 5 bases and 0 bases, with 12 bases remaining between them. CDR3 sequence (DNA): TGTGCCAGCAGCACGGGCGGGAAAAGCACAGATACGCAGTATTTT. It codes for CASSTGGKSTDTQYF.

The chain combines TRBV13 with TRBJ1-4; tentatively, D is TRBD1 (5 bases). Trimming removed 5 bases from V and 8 bases from J, with 15 bases in between. The germline V gene has CDR1 PRHDT and CDR2 FYEKMQ (reference sequence). The length of the CDR3 is 14 residues. The CDR3, as DNA: TGTGCCAGCAGCCAGAGGTGGCAGGGAGAAAAACTGTTTTTT. Protein product: CASSQRWQGEKLFF.

The chain combines TRBV5-1 with TRBJ2-6; no clear D gene. The CDR3 spans 17 residues. Germline V gives CDR1 SGHRS, CDR2 YFSETQ. The ends were cut back, 0 bases at V and 0 bases at J, with 10 bases in the middle. The CDR3 nucleotides are TGCGCCAGCAGCTTGGCCGAATCGGGCTCTGGGGCCAACGTCCTGACTTTC. Its translation: CASSLAESGSGANVLTF.

This sequence joins TRBV7-3 and TRBJ2-3, with TRBD1 identical over 10 bases. In germline, CDR1 is SGHTA, CDR2 FQGTGA. V was pared by 5 bases and J by 0 bases, with 2 bases of the junction left unmatched. CDR3 length: 15 residues. CDR3 sequence reads: CASSEGQGSTDTQYF. CDR3 sequence (DNA): TGTGCCAGCAGCGAGGGACAGGGGAGCACAGATACGCAGTATTTT. Together with reference TRBV7-3 and TRBJ2-3, the CDR3 gives the full variable domain: GAGVSQTPSNKVTEKGKYVELRCDPISGHTALYWYRQSLGQGPEFLIYFQGTGAADDSGLPNDRFFAVRPEGSVSTLKIQRTERGDSAVYLCASSEGQGSTDTQYFGPGTRLTVL.

The rearrangement links TRBV7-9 to TRBJ2-1; D is possibly TRBD1 (6 bases). V lost 2 bases, J lost 9 bases, and 11 bases lay in between. Germline loops: CDR1 SEHNR, CDR2 FQNEAQ (reference sequence). This CDR3 region has 13 residues. As DNA, the CDR3 is TGTGCCAGCAGCTTAACAGGGATAAGTGAGCAGTTCTTC. Its protein product is CASSLTGISEQFF.

This sequence joins TRBV7-9 and TRBJ2-7; D is possibly TRBD2 (5 bases). CDR3 length: 14 amino acids. Trimming removed 7 bases at V and 5 bases at J, with 18 bases between. Germline-derived CDR1 and CDR2 are SEHNR and FQNEAQ (reference sequence). In DNA, the CDR3 is TGTGCCAGCACCTACGGGGATTACGGCCACGAGCAGTACTTC. Its translation is CASTYGDYGHEQYF.

The chain employs TRBV9 and TRBJ2-5, with D hard to call. V was pared by 0 bases and J by 0 bases, with 9 bases between. CDR1 and CDR2 from the germline V gene are SGDLS and YYNGEE. The CDR3 runs 15 residues. The CDR3 loop is CASSVGQAYQETQYF. The CDR3 coding sequence is TGTGCCAGCAGCGTAGGGCAGGCGTACCAAGAGACCCAGTACTTC.

On this clone itself: This CDR3 is also generated by other DNA sequences in the sample. The chain uses TRBV5-1 and TRBJ2-3, with D maybe TRBD2 (6 bases). In germline, CDR1 is SGHRS, CDR2 YFSETQ. CDR3 length: 14 amino acids. V shed 4 bases and J shed 0 bases, with 9 bases lying between them. CDR3 DNA: TGCGCCAGCAGCCTTGGGACTAGCACAGATACGCAGTATTTT. Protein: CASSLGTSTDTQYF.

The CDR3 DNA reads TGCAGCGTCGCGACAGGGGCCACTGAAGCTTTCTTT. Translation: CSVATGATEAFF. This sequence joins TRBV29-1 and TRBJ1-1; 8 nucleotides align to TRBD1. CDR3 length: 12 amino acids. The ends lost 6 bases at V and 4 bases at J; junction bases unmatched: 4. Germline V gives CDR1 SQVTM, CDR2 ANQGSEA.

The chain uses TRBV19 and TRBJ2-3; D might be TRBD1 (6 bases). Trimming removed 5 bases from V and 3 bases from J, with 15 bases in between. The CDR3 length is 15 residues. CDR1 LNHDA and CDR2 SQIVND come from the germline V gene (reference sequence). As DNA, the CDR3 is TGTGCCAGTAGTCGGGACCCAGGACAGACAGATACGCAGTATTTT. It specifies CASSRDPGQTDTQYF.

V is TRBV7-6 and J is TRBJ2-1; 7 nucleotides agree with TRBD2. Germline V gives CDR1 SGHVS, CDR2 FNYEAQ. V lost 5 bases, J lost 0 bases, and 10 bases stayed unmatched. CDR3 length equals 17 residues. In nucleotides, the CDR3 is TGTGCCAGCAGCCCTGAGGTGGGCGGGGGCTCCTACAATGAGCAGTTCTTC. This sequence encodes CASSPEVGGGSYNEQFF.

The chain joins TRBV24-1 to TRBJ2-3, with D maybe TRBD2 (6 bases). Per the germline V gene, CDR1 is KGHDR and CDR2 is SFDVKD. The CDR3 is made up of 15 amino acids. V lost 9 bases to trimming and J lost 2 bases, with 17 bases between them. For the CDR3, the DNA is TGTGCCACCGCCGAGGGTAGCGGATACACAGATACGCAGTATTTT. This encodes CATAEGSGYTDTQYF.

The chain recombines TRBV6-1 with TRBJ2-7, with 9 bases lining up with TRBD2. The CDR3 contains 13 residues. Trimming at V came to 4 bases and at J to 6 bases, leaving 4 bases not matched to a gene. Germline CDR1 and CDR2: MNHNS and SASEGT. The CDR3 reads CASSAAGGLEQYF. CDR3 nucleotides: TGTGCCAGCAGTGCAGCGGGGGGTCTCGAGCAGTACTTC.

The chain joins TRBV30 to TRBJ1-5; D might be TRBD1 (5 bases). The CDR3 loop spans 14 amino acids. Germline CDR1 reads GTSNPN; CDR2 reads SVGIG (reference sequence). The V end lost 1 base, the J end lost 3 bases, and 10 bases lay between the germline ends. CDR3 in amino acids: CAWSEGNFNQPQHF. The CDR3 nucleotides are TGTGCCTGGAGTGAGGGGAATTTCAATCAGCCCCAGCATTTT.